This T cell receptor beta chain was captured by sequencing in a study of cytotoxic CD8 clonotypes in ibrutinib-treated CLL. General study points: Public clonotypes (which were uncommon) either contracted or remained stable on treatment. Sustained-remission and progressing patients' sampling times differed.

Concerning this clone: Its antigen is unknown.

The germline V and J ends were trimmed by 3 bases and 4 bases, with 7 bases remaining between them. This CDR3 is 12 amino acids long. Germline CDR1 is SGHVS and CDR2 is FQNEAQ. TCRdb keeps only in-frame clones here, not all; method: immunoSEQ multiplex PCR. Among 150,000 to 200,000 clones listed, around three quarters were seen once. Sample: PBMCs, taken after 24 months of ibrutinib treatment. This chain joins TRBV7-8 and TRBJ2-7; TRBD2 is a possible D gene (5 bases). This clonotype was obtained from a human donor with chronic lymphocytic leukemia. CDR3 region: CASSFTSYEQYF. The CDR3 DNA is TGTGCCAGCAGCTTTACTAGTTACGAGCAGTACTTC.